These 6 T cell receptor beta chains came from one sample sequenced in a study of shared clonotypes between healthy human individuals. Sequencing was performed with immunoSEQ multiplex PCR; in TCRdb, only in-frame clones are kept and a portion is missing. Of approximately 530,000 clones in the sample, 95% to 96% were seen once. Sequences were obtained from naive CD4+ T cells sorted from blood. Documented subset: CD45RA+ positively selected. Source of these receptors: a woman younger than 45 in good health.

This chain connects TRBV15 to TRBJ1-5; 12 bases map to TRBD1. The CDR3 has 17 amino acids. After removal of 1 base from V and 2 bases from J, the junction contained 3 bases not matched to a gene. CDR1 is LNHNV and CDR2 is YYDKDF in the germline V gene (reference sequence). CDR3 in DNA: TGTGCCACCAGCAGAGGGGACAGGGGGCGAGGCAATCAGCCCCAGCATTTT. It yields the protein CATSRGDRGRGNQPQHF.

This rearrangement joins TRBV6-1 to TRBJ2-5; 10 bases agree with TRBD1. The J call could be wrong; TRBJ2-7 is a better fit for the DNA end. Germline CDR1 is MNHNS and CDR2 is SASEGT. There are 13 residues in the CDR3. CDR3 in amino acids: CASSGTGGYEQYF. The CDR3 coding sequence is TGTGCCAGCAGTGGGACAGGGGGCTACGAGCAGTACTTC.

The CDR3 DNA sequence: TGTGCCAGCAGTGTCAGACAGGGGCGAACCTACGAGCAGTACTTC. This sequence encodes CASSVRQGRTYEQYF. This rearrangement joins TRBV6-1 to TRBJ2-7; 8 nucleotides agree with TRBD1. Germline values: CDR1 MNHNS, CDR2 SASEGT. The J segment lost 2 bases and the V segment lost 4 bases, leaving 7 bases of the junction unmatched. CDR3 length: 15 residues.

The chain carries TRBV11-2 and TRBJ1-2, with no clear D. This CDR3 is 13 amino acids long. Trimming left V 5 bases short and J 8 bases short, with 15 bases between. Per germline, CDR1 SGHAT and CDR2 FQNNGV. This CDR3 reads CASSQTSFDGYTF. The DNA of the CDR3 is TGTGCCAGCAGCCAGACAAGTTTCGACGGCTACACCTTC.

The chain couples TRBV10-2 to TRBJ2-7; 14 nucleotides match TRBD2. The CDR3 runs to 16 residues. Trimming took 5 bases from V and 6 from J; bases not matched to a gene: 9. Germline values: CDR1 WSHSY, CDR2 SAAADI. In DNA, the CDR3 is TGCGCCAGCAGTTCCGGGACTAGCGGGAGAATGGGCGAGCAGTACTTC. Encoded protein: CASSSGTSGRMGEQYF.

This sequence joins TRBV4-1 and TRBJ2-2, with D tentatively TRBD2 (7 bases). The CDR3 extends over 14 amino acids. Trimming stripped 2 bases from V and 15 bases from J, with 19 bases between. Germline-derived CDR1 and CDR2 are MGHRA and YSYEKL. CDR3 residues: CASSQQGGDPRLFF. The DNA for the CDR3 is TGCGCCAGCAGCCAACAAGGGGGGGACCCTAGGTTGTTTTTT.